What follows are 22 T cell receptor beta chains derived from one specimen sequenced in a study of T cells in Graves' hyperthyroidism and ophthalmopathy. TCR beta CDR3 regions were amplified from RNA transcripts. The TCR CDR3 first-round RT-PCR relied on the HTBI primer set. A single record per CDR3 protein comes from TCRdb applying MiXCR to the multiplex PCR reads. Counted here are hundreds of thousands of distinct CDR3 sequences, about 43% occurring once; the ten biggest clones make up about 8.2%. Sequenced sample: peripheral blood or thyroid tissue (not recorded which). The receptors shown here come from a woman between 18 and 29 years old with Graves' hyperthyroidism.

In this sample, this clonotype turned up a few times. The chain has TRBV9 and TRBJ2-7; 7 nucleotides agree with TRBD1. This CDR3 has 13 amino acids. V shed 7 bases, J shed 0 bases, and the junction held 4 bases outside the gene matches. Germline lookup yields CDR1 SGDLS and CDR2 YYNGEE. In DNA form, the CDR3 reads TGTGCCAGCCGGGGACAGAACTCCTACGAGCAGTACTTC. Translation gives CASRGQNSYEQYF.

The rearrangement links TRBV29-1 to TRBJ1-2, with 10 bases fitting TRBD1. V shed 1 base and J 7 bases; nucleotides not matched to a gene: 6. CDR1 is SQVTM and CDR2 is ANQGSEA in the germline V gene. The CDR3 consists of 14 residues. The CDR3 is CSVEAGTGESGYTF. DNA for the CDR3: TGCAGCGTTGAAGCCGGGACAGGGGAAAGTGGCTACACCTTC.

This CDR3 is CATRQVGDQPQYF. CDR3 bases: TGTGCCACCCGACAGGTTGGGGATCAGCCCCAGTACTTC. The genes are TRBV15 and TRBJ2-5, with D possibly matching TRBD1 (6 bases). V lost 8 bases to trimming and J lost 9 bases, with 19 bases between them. CDR1 and CDR2 from the germline V gene are LNHNV and YYDKDF (reference sequence). There are 13 residues in the CDR3. The variable domain in full, with the rest retrieved from reference TRBV15 and TRBJ2-5, is DAMVIQNPRYQVTQFGKPVTLSCSQTLNHNVMYWYQQKSSQAPKLLFHYYDKDFNNEADTPDNFQSRRPNTSFCFLDIRSPGLGDTAMYLCATRQVGDQPQYFGPGTRLLVL.

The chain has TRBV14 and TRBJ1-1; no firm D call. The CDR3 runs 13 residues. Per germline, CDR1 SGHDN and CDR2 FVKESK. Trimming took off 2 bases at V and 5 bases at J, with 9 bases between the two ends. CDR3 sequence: CASSQKTVTEAFF. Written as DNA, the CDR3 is TGTGCCAGCAGCCAAAAGACGGTGACTGAAGCTTTCTTT.

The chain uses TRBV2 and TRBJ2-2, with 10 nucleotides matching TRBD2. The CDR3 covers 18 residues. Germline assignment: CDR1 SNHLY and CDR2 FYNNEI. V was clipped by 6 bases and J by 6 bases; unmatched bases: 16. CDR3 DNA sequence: TGTGCCAGCAGCTTAGAGTTACTAGCGGGAACTCGGGCCGGGGAGCTGTTTTTT. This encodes CASSLELLAGTRAGELFF.

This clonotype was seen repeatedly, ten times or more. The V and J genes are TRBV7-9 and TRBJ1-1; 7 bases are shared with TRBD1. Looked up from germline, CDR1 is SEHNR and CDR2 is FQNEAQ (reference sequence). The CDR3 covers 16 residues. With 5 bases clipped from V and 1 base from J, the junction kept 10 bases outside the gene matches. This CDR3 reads CASSPFKTGTNTEAFF. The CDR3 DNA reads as TGTGCCAGCAGCCCCTTTAAGACAGGGACGAACACTGAAGCTTTCTTT.

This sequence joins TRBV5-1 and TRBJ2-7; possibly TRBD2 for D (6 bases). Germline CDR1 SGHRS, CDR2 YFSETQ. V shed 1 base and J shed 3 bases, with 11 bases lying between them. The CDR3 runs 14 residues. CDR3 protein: CASSLFGGGYEQYF. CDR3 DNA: TGCGCCAGCAGCTTGTTCGGGGGAGGCTACGAGCAGTACTTC.

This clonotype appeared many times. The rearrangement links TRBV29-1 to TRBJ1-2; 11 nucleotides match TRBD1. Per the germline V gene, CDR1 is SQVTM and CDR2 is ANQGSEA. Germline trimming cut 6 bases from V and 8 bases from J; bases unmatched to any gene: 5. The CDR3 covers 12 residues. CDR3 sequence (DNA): TGCAGCGTGGACAGGGGGCAAGGAGGCTACACCTTC. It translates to CSVDRGQGGYTF.

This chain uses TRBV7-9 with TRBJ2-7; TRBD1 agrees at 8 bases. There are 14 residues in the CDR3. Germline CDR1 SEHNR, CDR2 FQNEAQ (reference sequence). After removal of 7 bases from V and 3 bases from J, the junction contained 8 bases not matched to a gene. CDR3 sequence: CASTPRDRNYEQYF. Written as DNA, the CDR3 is TGTGCCAGCACCCCTAGGGACAGGAACTACGAGCAGTACTTC.

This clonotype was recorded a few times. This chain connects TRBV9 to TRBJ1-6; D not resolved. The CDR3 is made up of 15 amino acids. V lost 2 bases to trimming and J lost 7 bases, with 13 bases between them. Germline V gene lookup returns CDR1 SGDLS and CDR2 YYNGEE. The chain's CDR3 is CASSVGPSMNSPLHF. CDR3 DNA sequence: TGTGCCAGCAGCGTGGGCCCATCGATGAATTCACCCCTCCACTTT.

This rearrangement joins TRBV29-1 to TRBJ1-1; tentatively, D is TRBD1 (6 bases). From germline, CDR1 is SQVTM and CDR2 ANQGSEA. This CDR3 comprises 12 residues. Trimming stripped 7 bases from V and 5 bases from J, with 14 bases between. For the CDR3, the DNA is TGCAGCGCGAGGGGGAAGGAGACTGAAGCTTTCTTT. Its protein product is CSARGKETEAFF.

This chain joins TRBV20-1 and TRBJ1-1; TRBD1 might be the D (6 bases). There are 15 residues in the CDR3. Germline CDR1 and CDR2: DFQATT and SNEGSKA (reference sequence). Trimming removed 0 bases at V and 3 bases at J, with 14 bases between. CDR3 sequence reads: CSARDPGAGYTEAFF. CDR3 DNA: TGCAGTGCTAGAGATCCGGGGGCGGGATACACTGAAGCTTTCTTT.

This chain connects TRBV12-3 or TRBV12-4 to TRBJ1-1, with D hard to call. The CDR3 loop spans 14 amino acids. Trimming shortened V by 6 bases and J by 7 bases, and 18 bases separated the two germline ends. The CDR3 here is CASRGSEGLNEAFF. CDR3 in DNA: TGTGCCAGCAGGGGTTCGGAGGGCCTTAATGAAGCTTTCTTT.

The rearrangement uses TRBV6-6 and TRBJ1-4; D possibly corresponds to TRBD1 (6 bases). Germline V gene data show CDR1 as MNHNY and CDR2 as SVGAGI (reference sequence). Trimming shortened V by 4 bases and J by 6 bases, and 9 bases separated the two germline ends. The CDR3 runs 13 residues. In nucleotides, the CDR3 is TGTGCCAGCAGTTCCAGGGGATATGAAAAACTGTTTTTT. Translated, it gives CASSSRGYEKLFF.

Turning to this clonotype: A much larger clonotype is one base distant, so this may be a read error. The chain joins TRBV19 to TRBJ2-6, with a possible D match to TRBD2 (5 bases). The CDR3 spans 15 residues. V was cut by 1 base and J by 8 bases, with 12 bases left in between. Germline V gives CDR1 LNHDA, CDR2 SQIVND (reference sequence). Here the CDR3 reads CASSIGSYGTNVLTF. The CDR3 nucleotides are TGTGCCAGTAGTATAGGGTCGTACGGGACCAACGTCCTGACTTTC. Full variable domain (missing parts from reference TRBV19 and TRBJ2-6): DGGITQSPKYLFRKEGQNVTLSCEQNLNHDAMYWYRQDPGQGLRLIYYSQIVNDFQKGDIAEGYSVSREKKESFPLTVTSAQKNPTAFYLCASSIGSYGTNVLTFGAGSRLTVL.

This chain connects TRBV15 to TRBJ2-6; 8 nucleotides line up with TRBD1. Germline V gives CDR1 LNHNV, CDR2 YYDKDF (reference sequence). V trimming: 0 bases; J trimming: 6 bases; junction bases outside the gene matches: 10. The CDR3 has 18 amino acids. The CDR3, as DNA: TGTGCCACCAGCAGAGATATTTCGCAGGGGGCTTCGGCCAACGTCCTGACTTTC. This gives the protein CATSRDISQGASANVLTF.

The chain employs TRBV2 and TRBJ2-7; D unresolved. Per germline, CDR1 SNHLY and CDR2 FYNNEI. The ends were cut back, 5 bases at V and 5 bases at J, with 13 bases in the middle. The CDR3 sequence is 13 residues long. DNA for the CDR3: TGTGCCAGCAGTTTATCCAGAACCAACGAGCAGTACTTC. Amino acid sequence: CASSLSRTNEQYF.

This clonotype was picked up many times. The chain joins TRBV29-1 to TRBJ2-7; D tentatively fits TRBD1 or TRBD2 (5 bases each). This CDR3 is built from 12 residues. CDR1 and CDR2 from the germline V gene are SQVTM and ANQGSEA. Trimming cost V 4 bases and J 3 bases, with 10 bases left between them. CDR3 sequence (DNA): TGCAGCGTTGTTCGAGGGGACTACGAGCAGTACTTC. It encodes CSVVRGDYEQYF.

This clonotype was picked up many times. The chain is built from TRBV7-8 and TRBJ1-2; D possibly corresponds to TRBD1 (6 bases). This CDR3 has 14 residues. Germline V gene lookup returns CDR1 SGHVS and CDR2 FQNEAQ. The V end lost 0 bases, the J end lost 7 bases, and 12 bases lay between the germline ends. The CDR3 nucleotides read TGTGCCAGCAGCTTAGCGGCGACAGGCGGTGGCTACACCTTC. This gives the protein CASSLAATGGGYTF. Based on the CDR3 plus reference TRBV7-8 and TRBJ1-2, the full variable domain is GAGVSQSPRYKVAKRGQDVALRCDPISGHVSLFWYQQALGQGPEFLTYFQNEAQLDKSGLPSDRFFAERPEGSVSTLKIQRTQQEDSAVYLCASSLAATGGGYTFGSGTRLTVV.

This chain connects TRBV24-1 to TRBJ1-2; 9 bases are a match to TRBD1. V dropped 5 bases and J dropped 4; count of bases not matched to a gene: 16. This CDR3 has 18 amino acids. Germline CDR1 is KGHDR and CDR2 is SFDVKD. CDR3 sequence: CATSARVTGTGRGYGYTF. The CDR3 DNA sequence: TGTGCCACCAGTGCTAGAGTCACCGGGACAGGGCGTGGCTATGGCTACACCTTC.

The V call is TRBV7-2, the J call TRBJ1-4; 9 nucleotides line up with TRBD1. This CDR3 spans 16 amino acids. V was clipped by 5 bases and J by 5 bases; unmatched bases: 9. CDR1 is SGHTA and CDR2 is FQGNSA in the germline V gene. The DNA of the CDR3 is TGTGCCAGCAGCCAAGATTTTGGGACAGGGAATGAAAAACTGTTTTTT. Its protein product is CASSQDFGTGNEKLFF. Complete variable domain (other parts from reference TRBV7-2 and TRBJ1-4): GAGVSQSPSNKVTEKGKDVELRCDPISGHTALYWYRQSLGQGLEFLIYFQGNSAPDKSGLPSDRFSAERTGGSVSTLTIQRTQQEDSAVYLCASSQDFGTGNEKLFFGSGTQLSVL.

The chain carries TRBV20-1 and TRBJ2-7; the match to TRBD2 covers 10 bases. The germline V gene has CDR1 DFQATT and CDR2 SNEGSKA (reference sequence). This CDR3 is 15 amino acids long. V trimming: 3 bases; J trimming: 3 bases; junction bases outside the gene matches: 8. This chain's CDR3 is CSARELAGSHYEQYF. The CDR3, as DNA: TGCAGTGCTAGGGAACTAGCGGGGAGCCACTACGAGCAGTACTTC.